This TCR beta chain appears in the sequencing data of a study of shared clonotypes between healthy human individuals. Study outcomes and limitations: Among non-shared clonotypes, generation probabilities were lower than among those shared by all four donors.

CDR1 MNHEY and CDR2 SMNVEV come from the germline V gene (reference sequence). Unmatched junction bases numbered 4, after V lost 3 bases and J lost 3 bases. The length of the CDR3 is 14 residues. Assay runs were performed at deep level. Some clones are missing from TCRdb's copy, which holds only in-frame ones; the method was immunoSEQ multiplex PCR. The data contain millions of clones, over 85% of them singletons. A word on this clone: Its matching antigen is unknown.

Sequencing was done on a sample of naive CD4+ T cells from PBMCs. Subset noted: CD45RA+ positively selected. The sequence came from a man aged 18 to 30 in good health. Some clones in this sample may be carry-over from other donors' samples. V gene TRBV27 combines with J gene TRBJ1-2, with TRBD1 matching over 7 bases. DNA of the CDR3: TGTGCCAGCAGTTTCGCAGGGGGGTACTATGGCTACACCTTC. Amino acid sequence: CASSFAGGYYGYTF.